This T cell receptor (beta chain) stems from a study of blood T cell repertoires in COVID-19. The CDR3 contains 15 residues. V was cut by 6 bases and J by 0 bases, with 12 bases left in between. Germline-derived CDR1 and CDR2 are MNHEY and SMNVEV (reference sequence). Participant age was about 18 to 89 years, and participants resided in roughly 25 US areas. Sequencing was performed with immunoSEQ multiplex PCR; in TCRdb, only in-frame clones are kept and a portion is missing. The profile shows more than 200,000 clones, around 87% of them singletons. This receptor was obtained from a woman aged 45 to 65 who had recovered from COVID-19. The specimen was PBMCs or T cells enriched from blood (not recorded which). V and J are TRBV27 and TRBJ2-1; D might be TRBD2 (5 bases). CDR3 amino acids: CASSGLRSSYNEQFF. CDR3 nucleotides: TGTGCCAGCAGCGGACTTCGTAGCTCCTACAATGAGCAGTTCTTC.